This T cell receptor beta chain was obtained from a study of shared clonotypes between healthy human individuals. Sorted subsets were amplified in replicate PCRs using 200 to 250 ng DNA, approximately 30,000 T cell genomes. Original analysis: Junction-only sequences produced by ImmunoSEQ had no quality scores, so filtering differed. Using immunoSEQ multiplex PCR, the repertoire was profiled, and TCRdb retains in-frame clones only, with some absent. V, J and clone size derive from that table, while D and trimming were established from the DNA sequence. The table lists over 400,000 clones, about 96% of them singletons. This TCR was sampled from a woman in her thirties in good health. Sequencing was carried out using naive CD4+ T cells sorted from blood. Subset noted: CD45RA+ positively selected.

The DNA for the CDR3 is TGTGCCAGCAGTTACTCGGGCCCCCGCAATGAGCAGTTCTTC. Protein product: CASSYSGPRNEQFF. This chain uses TRBV6-6 with TRBJ2-1; the D is unclear. V was pared by 0 bases and J by 6 bases, with 9 bases between. This CDR3 has 14 amino acids. The germline V gene has CDR1 MNHNY and CDR2 SVGAGI (reference sequence).